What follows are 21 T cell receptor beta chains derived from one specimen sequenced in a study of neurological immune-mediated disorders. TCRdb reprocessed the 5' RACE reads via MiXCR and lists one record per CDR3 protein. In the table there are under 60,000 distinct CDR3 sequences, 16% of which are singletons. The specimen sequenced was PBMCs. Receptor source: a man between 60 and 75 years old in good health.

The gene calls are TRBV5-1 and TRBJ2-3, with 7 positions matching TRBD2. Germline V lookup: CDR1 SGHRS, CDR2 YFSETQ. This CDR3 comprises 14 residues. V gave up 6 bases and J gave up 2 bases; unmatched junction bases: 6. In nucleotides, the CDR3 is TGCGCCAGCACTACGGGAGGTCACACAGATACGCAGTATTTT. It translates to CASTTGGHTDTQYF.

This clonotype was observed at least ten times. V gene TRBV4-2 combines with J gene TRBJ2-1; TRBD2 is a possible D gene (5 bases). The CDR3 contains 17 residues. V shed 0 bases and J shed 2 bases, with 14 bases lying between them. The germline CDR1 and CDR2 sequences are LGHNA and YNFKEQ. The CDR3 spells CASSQERAASTYNEQFF. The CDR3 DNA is TGTGCCAGCAGCCAAGAGAGGGCCGCGAGCACCTACAATGAGCAGTTCTTC.

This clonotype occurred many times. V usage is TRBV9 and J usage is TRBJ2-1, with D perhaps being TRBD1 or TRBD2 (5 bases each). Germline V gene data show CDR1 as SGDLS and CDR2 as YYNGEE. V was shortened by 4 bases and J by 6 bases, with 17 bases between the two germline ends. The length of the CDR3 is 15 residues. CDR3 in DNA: TGTGCCAGCAGCTTTAGCCGTTCCGGGGCCAATGAGCAGTTCTTC. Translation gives CASSFSRSGANEQFF.

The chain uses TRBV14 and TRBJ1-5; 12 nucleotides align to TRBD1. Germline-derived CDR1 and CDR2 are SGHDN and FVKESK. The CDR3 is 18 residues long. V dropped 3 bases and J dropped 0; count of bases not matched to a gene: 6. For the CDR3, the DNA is TGTGCCAGCAGCCACTGGGGACAGGGGGCGTATAGCAATCAGCCCCAGCATTTT. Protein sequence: CASSHWGQGAYSNQPQHF.

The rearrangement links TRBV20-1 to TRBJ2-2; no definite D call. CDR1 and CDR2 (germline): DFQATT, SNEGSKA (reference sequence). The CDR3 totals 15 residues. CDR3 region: CIAERRYPNTGELFF. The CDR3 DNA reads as TGCATTGCAGAGAGGCGGTACCCGAACACCGGGGAGCTGTTTTTT.

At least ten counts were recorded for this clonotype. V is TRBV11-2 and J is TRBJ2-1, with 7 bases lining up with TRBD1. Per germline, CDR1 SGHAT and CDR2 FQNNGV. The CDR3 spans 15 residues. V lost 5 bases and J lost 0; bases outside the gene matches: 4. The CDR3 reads CASSPRTGSYNEQFF. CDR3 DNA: TGTGCCAGCAGCCCCCGGACAGGCTCCTACAATGAGCAGTTCTTC.

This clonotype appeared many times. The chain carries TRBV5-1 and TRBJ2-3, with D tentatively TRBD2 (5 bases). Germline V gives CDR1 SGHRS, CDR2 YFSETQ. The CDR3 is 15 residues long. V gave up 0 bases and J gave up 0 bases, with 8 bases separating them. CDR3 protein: CASSLEDFSTDTQYF. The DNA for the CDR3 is TGCGCCAGCAGCTTGGAGGACTTCAGCACAGATACGCAGTATTTT. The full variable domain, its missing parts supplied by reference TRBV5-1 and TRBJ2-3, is KAGVTQTPRYLIKTRGQQVTLSCSPISGHRSVSWYQQTPGQGLQFLFEYFSETQRNKGNFPGRFSGRQFSNSRSEMNVSTLELGDSALYLCASSLEDFSTDTQYFGPGTRLTVL.

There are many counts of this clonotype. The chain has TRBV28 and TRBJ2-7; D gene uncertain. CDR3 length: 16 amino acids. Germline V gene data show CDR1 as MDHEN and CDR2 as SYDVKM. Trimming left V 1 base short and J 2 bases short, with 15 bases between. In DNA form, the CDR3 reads TGTGCCAGCAGTTTATTCGAACTATCAAGGCCCTACGAGCAGTACTTC. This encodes CASSLFELSRPYEQYF.

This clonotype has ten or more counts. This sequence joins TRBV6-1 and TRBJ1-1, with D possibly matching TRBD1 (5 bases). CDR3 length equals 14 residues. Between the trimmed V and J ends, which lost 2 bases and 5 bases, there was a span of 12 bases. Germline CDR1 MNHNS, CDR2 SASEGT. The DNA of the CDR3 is TGTGCCAGCAGTGAATTAAGATGGGGGACTGAAGCTTTCTTT. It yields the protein CASSELRWGTEAFF.

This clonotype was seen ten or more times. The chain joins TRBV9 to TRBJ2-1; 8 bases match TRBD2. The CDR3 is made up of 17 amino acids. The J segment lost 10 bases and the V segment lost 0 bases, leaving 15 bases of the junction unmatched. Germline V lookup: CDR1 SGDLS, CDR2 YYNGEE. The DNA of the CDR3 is TGTGCCAGCAGCGTAGGCGGGGCGGGAGGAGCGCAATTAGAGCAGTTCTTC. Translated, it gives CASSVGGAGGAQLEQFF.

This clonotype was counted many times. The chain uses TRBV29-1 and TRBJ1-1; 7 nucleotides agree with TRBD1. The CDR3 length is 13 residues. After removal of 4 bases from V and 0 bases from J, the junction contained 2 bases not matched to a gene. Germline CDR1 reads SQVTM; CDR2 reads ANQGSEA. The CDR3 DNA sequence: TGCAGCGTTGCCAGGGGGGTGAACACTGAAGCTTTCTTT. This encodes CSVARGVNTEAFF.

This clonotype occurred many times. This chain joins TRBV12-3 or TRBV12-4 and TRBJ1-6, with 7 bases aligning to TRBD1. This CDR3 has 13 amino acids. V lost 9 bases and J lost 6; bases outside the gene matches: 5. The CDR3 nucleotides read TGTGCCAGTGTGGACAGGCTTAATTCACCCCTCCACTTT. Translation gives CASVDRLNSPLHF.

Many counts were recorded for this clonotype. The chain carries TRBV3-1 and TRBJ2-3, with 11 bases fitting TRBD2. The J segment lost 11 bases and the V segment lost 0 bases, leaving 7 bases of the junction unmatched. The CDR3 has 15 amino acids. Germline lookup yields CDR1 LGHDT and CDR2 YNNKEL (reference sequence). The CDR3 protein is CASSQDTSGSGMQYF. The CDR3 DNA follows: TGTGCCAGCAGCCAAGATACTAGCGGGAGCGGGATGCAGTATTTT.

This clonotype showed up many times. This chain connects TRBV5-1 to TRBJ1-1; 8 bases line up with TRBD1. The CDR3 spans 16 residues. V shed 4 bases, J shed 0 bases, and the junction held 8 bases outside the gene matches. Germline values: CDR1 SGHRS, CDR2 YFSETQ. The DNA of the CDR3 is TGCGCCAGCAGCCCCGCAGGGGGCCTCCTGAACACTGAAGCTTTCTTT. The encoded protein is CASSPAGGLLNTEAFF.

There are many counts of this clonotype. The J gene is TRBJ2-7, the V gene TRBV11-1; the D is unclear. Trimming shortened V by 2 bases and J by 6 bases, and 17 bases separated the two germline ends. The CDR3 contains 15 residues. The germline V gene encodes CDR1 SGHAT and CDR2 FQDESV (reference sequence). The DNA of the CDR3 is TGTGCCAGCAGCTTAAGAAATGGACCTGGCAGCGAGCAGTACTTC. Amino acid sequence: CASSLRNGPGSEQYF.

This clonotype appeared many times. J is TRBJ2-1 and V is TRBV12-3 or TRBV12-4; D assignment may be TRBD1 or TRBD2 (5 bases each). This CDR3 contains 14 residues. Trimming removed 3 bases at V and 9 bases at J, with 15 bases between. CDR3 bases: TGTGCCAGCAGTTTCGGGGCCAGAAGGGGTGAGCAGTTCTTC. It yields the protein CASSFGARRGEQFF.

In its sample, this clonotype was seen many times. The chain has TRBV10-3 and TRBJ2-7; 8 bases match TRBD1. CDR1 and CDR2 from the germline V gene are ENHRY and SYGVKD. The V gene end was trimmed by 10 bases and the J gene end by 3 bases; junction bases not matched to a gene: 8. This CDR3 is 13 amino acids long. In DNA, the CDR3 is TGTGCCACCTGGACAGGGTTAAACTACGAGCAGTACTTC. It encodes CATWTGLNYEQYF.

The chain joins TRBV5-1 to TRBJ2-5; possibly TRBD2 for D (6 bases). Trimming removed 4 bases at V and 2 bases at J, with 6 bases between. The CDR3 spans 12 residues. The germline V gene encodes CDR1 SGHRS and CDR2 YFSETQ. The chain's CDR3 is CASSAGQETQYF. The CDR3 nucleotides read TGCGCCAGCAGCGCGGGACAAGAGACCCAGTACTTC.

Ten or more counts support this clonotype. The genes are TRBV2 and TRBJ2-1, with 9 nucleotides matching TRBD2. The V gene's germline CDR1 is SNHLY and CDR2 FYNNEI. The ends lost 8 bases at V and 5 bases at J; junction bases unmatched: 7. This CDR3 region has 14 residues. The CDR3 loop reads CASGLAGVDNEQFF. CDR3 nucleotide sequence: TGTGCCAGCGGTTTAGCGGGAGTCGACAATGAGCAGTTCTTC. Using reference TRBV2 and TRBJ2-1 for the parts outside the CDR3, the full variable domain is EPEVTQTPSHQVTQMGQEVILRCVPISNHLYFYWYRQILGQKVEFLVSFYNNEISEKSEIFDDQFSVERPDGSNFTLKIRSTKLEDSAMYFCASGLAGVDNEQFFGPGTRLTVL.

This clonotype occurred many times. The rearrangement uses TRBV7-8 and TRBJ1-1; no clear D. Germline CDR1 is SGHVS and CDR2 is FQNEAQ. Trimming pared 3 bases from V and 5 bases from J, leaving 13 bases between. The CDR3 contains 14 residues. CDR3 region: CASSFAATRTEAFF. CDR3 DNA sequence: TGTGCCAGCAGCTTTGCGGCGACACGGACTGAAGCTTTCTTT.

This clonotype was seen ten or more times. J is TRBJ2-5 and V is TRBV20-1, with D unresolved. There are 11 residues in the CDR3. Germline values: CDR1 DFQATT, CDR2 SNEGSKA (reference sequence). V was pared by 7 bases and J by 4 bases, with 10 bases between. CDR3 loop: CSDLVGETQYF. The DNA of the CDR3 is TGCAGTGATCTAGTCGGAGAGACCCAGTACTTC.